This entry concerns a single T cell receptor beta chain. Its antigen is not identified. Trimming shortened V by 6 bases and J by 0 bases, and 12 bases separated the two germline ends. This CDR3 has 14 residues. Germline CDR1 MNHNS, CDR2 SASEGT. MiXCR, applied by TCRdb to the RT-PCR reads, yields one record per CDR3 protein. The profile covers more than 700,000 distinct CDR3 sequences, with over 20% appearing a single time and 10% taken by the ten largest. This entry is derived from a study of response to subunit inactivated influenza vaccine. Study-wide points: Every seasonal influenza vaccination brings in few new T cells, the authors suggested.

This chain links TRBV6-1 with TRBJ2-7, with D possibly matching TRBD1 (6 bases). The material sequenced was PBMCs from blood, taken 4 to 6 days after vaccination. This TCR derives from a man aged 45 to 65 who received an inactivated influenza vaccine. This chain's CDR3 is CASRKGVNSYEQYF. The CDR3 coding sequence is TGTGCCAGCAGAAAGGGGGTCAACTCCTACGAGCAGTACTTC.